The 21 T cell receptor beta chains listed next were all sequenced from one sample in a study of blood T cell repertoires in COVID-19. The data were produced by immunoSEQ multiplex PCR, yet TCRdb's version contains in-frame clones alone and is incomplete. The table has 150,000 to 200,000 clones, around nine tenths seen once. The source material was peripheral blood. The receptors stem from an older woman with COVID-19, enrolled during active disease.

The V call is TRBV14, the J call TRBJ2-3; D not resolved. This CDR3 has 16 amino acids. The germline CDR1 and CDR2 sequences are SGHDN and FVKESK. V was pared by 0 bases and J by 2 bases, with 12 bases between. In DNA, the CDR3 is TGTGCCAGCAGCCAAGATCGGCAGACTTACACAGATACGCAGTATTTT. Its protein is CASSQDRQTYTDTQYF.

This clone was counted between two and nine times. V gene TRBV4-2 combines with J gene TRBJ2-7; weak D call: TRBD2 (6 bases). The CDR3 totals 14 residues. CDR1 and CDR2 from the germline V gene are LGHNA and YNFKEQ. V was shortened by 4 bases and J by 3 bases, with 13 bases between the two germline ends. The DNA for the CDR3 is TGTGCCAGCAGCCGTAGCGGAACCTACTACGAGCAGTACTTC. This translates into CASSRSGTYYEQYF.

The chain links TRBV7-3 to TRBJ2-1, with D tentatively TRBD2 (7 bases). Germline V gives CDR1 SGHTA, CDR2 FQGTGA. This CDR3 is built from 15 residues. Deletions cut 10 bases from V and 6 bases from J, with 22 bases between. CDR3 bases: TGTGCCACCTCCCTAGGGGGGGCCTCGATCAATGAGCAGTTCTTC. This gives the protein CATSLGGASINEQFF.

In this sample, this clone turned up once. The rearrangement links TRBV12-3 or TRBV12-4 to TRBJ1-2; maybe TRBD1 (5 bases). With 6 bases removed from V and 6 bases from J, the gap between germline ends came to 11 bases. This CDR3 region has 12 residues. CDR3 DNA: TGTGCCAGCAGCGCGAAGGGGAATGGCTACACCTTC. This translates into CASSAKGNGYTF.

V is TRBV9 and J is TRBJ1-4, with a possible D match to TRBD1 (5 bases). The germline CDR1 and CDR2 sequences are SGDLS and YYNGEE. V was shortened by 0 bases and J by 6 bases, with 15 bases between the two germline ends. The CDR3 has 16 amino acids. CDR3 DNA: TGTGCCAGCAGCGTAGGTCGGGGGACCTCGGATGAAAAACTGTTTTTT. Amino acid sequence: CASSVGRGTSDEKLFF.

The rearrangement uses TRBV4-1 and TRBJ2-7; the D gene is possibly TRBD2 (5 bases). This CDR3 has 15 amino acids. CDR1 is MGHRA and CDR2 is YSYEKL in the germline V gene. V was pared by 4 bases and J by 0 bases, with 13 bases between. CDR3 nucleotides: TGCGCCAGCAGCCCCCGGACTGCTAACTCCTACGAGCAGTACTTC. Translation: CASSPRTANSYEQYF.

The V gene is TRBV3-1 (or the pseudogene TRBV3-2), the J gene TRBJ2-6; D remains ambiguous. The V end lost 4 bases, the J end lost 4 bases, and 14 bases lay between the germline ends. The CDR3 runs to 16 residues. The germline CDR1 and CDR2 sequences are LGHDT and YNNKEL (reference sequence). CDR3 DNA: TGTGCCAGCAGCCTGCCTTTTGGTGGCGGGGCCAACGTCCTGACTTTC. Translating it yields CASSLPFGGGANVLTF.

The chain recombines TRBV3-1 (or the pseudogene TRBV3-2) with TRBJ2-3, with 7 bases identical to TRBD1. The V segment lost 4 bases and the J segment 4 bases; nucleotides outside the gene matches: 5. Germline-derived CDR1 and CDR2 are LGHDT and YNNKEL (reference sequence). The CDR3 covers 14 residues. The CDR3 here is CASSLTGVADTQYF. The CDR3 bases are TGTGCCAGCAGCCTAACAGGGGTTGCAGATACGCAGTATTTT.

The V gene is TRBV11-3, the J gene TRBJ1-5; weak D call: TRBD1 (6 bases). This CDR3 spans 15 amino acids. V gave up 2 bases and J gave up 8 bases, with 16 bases separating them. Germline V gene lookup returns CDR1 SGHNT and CDR2 YENEEA. The CDR3 DNA is TGTGCCAGCAGCTTAACCGGGACACCCGGGGAGCCCCAGCATTTT. This translates into CASSLTGTPGEPQHF.

The chain links TRBV28 to TRBJ2-1; D remains ambiguous. The CDR3 covers 15 residues. Germline CDR1 is MDHEN and CDR2 is SYDVKM. The V end lost 5 bases, the J end lost 4 bases, and 15 bases lay between the germline ends. This CDR3 is CASSLRVASYNEQFF. CDR3 bases: TGTGCCAGCAGTCTCCGGGTAGCTTCGTACAATGAGCAGTTCTTC. The full variable domain, its missing parts supplied by reference TRBV28 and TRBJ2-1, is DVKVTQSSRYLVKRTGEKVFLECVQDMDHENMFWYRQDPGLGLRLIYFSYDVKMKEKGDIPEGYSVSREKKERFSLILESASTNQTSMYLCASSLRVASYNEQFFGPGTRLTVL.

This rearrangement joins TRBV6-1 to TRBJ2-3; 10 bases agree with TRBD2. V lost 3 bases, J lost 2 bases, and 5 bases stayed unmatched. Germline lookup yields CDR1 MNHNS and CDR2 SASEGT. There are 16 residues in the CDR3. The CDR3 region is CASSDLAGVLTDTQYF. Here the CDR3 DNA reads TGTGCCAGCAGTGACCTAGCGGGAGTTCTCACAGATACGCAGTATTTT.

This chain joins TRBV7-2 and TRBJ2-3, with TRBD2 as a possible D gene (5 bases). Germline CDR1 and CDR2: SGHTA and FQGNSA. The CDR3 contains 14 residues. V lost 4 bases and J 3 bases, leaving 11 bases between the germline ends. CDR3 loop: CASSYTSHTDTQYF. The CDR3 DNA is TGTGCCAGCAGCTACACTAGTCATACAGATACGCAGTATTTT. Supplemented by reference TRBV7-2 and TRBJ2-3, the full variable domain reads GAGVSQSPSNKVTEKGKDVELRCDPISGHTALYWYRQSLGQGLEFLIYFQGNSAPDKSGLPSDRFSAERTGGSVSTLTIQRTQQEDSAVYLCASSYTSHTDTQYFGPGTRLTVL.

The rearrangement uses TRBV18 and TRBJ1-1; D perhaps matches TRBD1 (5 bases). The germline CDR1 and CDR2 sequences are KGHSH and LQKENI. The V end lost 8 bases, the J end lost 4 bases, and 14 bases lay between the germline ends. The CDR3 length is 13 residues. For the CDR3, the DNA is TGTGCCAGCCGTTCCTTCGACAGCACTGAAGCTTTCTTT. This gives the protein CASRSFDSTEAFF.

This rearrangement joins TRBV7-8 to TRBJ2-7; 7 bases map to TRBD1. The trim removed 7 bases at V and 6 bases at J, leaving 15 bases unmatched. CDR3 length: 15 amino acids. Germline CDR1 is SGHVS and CDR2 is FQNEAQ. CDR3 loop: CASTLSGMTGSEQYF. The CDR3 region has the DNA TGTGCCAGCACCCTATCTGGAATGACAGGGTCCGAGCAGTACTTC.

J is TRBJ2-6 and V is TRBV10-3; 10 bases match TRBD2. The CDR3 consists of 19 residues. J lost 0 bases, V lost 0 bases, and 5 bases had no gene match. Germline V gene data show CDR1 as ENHRY and CDR2 as SYGVKD. CDR3 residues: CAISESGLAGASGANVLTF. The CDR3 DNA sequence: TGTGCCATCAGTGAGTCAGGGCTAGCGGGGGCCTCTGGGGCCAACGTCCTGACTTTC.

This CDR3 is CASSRGLAGVWRVGNIQYF. CDR3 sequence (DNA): TGTGCCAGCAGCCGGGGACTAGCGGGTGTTTGGCGGGTAGGAAACATTCAGTACTTC. This chain uses TRBV7-8 with TRBJ2-4, with 12 bases fitting TRBD2. The CDR3 covers 19 residues. Per the germline V gene, CDR1 is SGHVS and CDR2 is FQNEAQ. The ends lost 5 bases at V and 6 bases at J; junction bases unmatched: 17.

J is TRBJ2-5 and V is TRBV7-3, with D unclear. The germline CDR1 and CDR2 sequences are SGHTA and FQGTGA. Trimming took off 0 bases at V and 4 bases at J, with 6 bases between the two ends. This CDR3 comprises 13 residues. Here the CDR3 DNA reads TGTGCCAGCAGCTTAACGTCGGGAGAGACCCAGTACTTC. Amino acids: CASSLTSGETQYF.

V and J are TRBV6-4 and TRBJ1-1, with no clear D. The germline V gene has CDR1 MRHNA and CDR2 SNTAGT. The CDR3 is made up of 13 amino acids. The germline V and J ends were trimmed by 5 bases and 1 base, with 8 bases remaining between them. The CDR3 loop reads CASSFEGNTEAFF. CDR3 in DNA: TGTGCCAGCAGTTTCGAGGGGAACACTGAAGCTTTCTTT.

This chain connects TRBV3-1 (or the pseudogene TRBV3-2) to TRBJ1-2; D may be TRBD1 (5 bases). The CDR3 loop spans 14 amino acids. V shed 2 bases and J shed 7 bases, with 14 bases lying between them. Germline CDR1 is LGHDT and CDR2 is YNNKEL (reference sequence). The CDR3 region is CASSQKPGAVGYTF. CDR3 nucleotides: TGTGCCAGCAGCCAAAAGCCTGGGGCGGTTGGCTACACCTTC.

This clone was recorded a few times. The CDR3 region is CASSSYSGRASYEQYF. The CDR3 bases are TGCGCCAGCAGCTCTTATAGCGGGAGGGCCTCCTACGAGCAGTACTTC. The chain uses TRBV5-1 and TRBJ2-7; 11 nucleotides align to TRBD2. CDR1 is SGHRS, CDR2 YFSETQ, per germline. There are 16 residues in the CDR3. J lost 0 bases, V lost 3 bases, and 5 bases had no gene match.

Concerning this clone: The germline gene is not matched at one end of the junction; a read error may be the cause. The gene calls are TRBV11-2 and TRBJ2-1, with D maybe TRBD1 (5 bases). The CDR3 is made up of 15 amino acids. The V gene's germline CDR1 is SGHAT and CDR2 FQNNGV. For the CDR3, the DNA is TGTGCCAGCAGCTTGACAGTGACCTCCAACAATGAGCAGTTCTTC. The encoded protein is CASSLTVTSNNEQFF.